This T cell receptor (beta chain) is drawn from a study of beta chain features in type 1 diabetes. Expressed TCRB transcripts were sequenced because the isolated RNA had all been reverse transcribed beforehand. Assay used: immunoSEQ multiplex PCR; TCRdb lists only in-frame clones, some missing. Among 900,000 or so clones listed, 17% were seen once. Sorting gave populations that all exceeded 98% purity. Per the germline V gene, CDR1 is SGHRS and CDR2 is YFSETQ. With V trimmed by 0 bases and J by 3 bases, 5 bases remained unmatched. The CDR3 totals 15 residues. This TCR was recovered from a woman in her late teens or twenties in good health. The V gene is TRBV5-1, the J gene TRBJ2-7; 8 bases are shared with TRBD1. Sequences were obtained from naive CD4+ T cells from blood. CDR3 sequence (DNA): TGCGCCAGCAGCTTGGGACAGGGGCACGGCTACGAGCAGTACTTC. Its protein is CASSLGQGHGYEQYF.